This TCR beta chain was identified in a study of T cells in narcolepsy. Broader study findings: Reportedly, autoreactive clonotypes were serially detected in patients' blood but not controls'.

As to this clone: What it binds is not known. Mismatch with germline at one junction end may stem from a read error. The same CDR3 can be traced to other DNA sequences in this sample.

CDR1 is SNHLY and CDR2 is FYNNEI in the germline V gene. The CDR3 is 11 amino acids. Libraries were prepared by immunoSEQ multiplex PCR; TCRdb keeps only in-frame clonotypes and omits some of them. The sample shows 37,000 or so clones, roughly 84% of them seen only once. V gene TRBV2 combines with J gene TRBJ1-1; D perhaps matches TRBD1 (6 bases). Sequenced: CD45RA- memory CD4+ T cells from PBMCs. This TCR derives from a human donor with narcolepsy. CDR3 amino acids: CASSGSGVPFF. CDR3 in DNA: TGTGCCAGCAGTGGGTCAGGGGTTCCTTTCTTC.